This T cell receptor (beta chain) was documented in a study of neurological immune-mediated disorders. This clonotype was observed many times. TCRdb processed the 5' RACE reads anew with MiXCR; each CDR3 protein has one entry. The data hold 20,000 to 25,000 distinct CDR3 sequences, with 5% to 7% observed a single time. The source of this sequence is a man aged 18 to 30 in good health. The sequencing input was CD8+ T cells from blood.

DNA for the CDR3: TGTGCCAGCAGCCAAGATCCCTCGGACGGGGTACGGGGCGAGCAGTACTTC. The encoded protein is CASSQDPSDGVRGEQYF. This chain links TRBV4-2 with TRBJ2-7; TRBD2 might be the D (5 bases). The CDR3 has 17 residues. The ends were cut back, 0 bases at V and 6 bases at J, with 21 bases in the middle. Germline V CDR1 and CDR2: LGHNA, YNFKEQ.